Listed below are T cell receptor beta chains from one sample, sequenced in a study of T cells in Graves' hyperthyroidism and ophthalmopathy. TCRdb re-called the multiplex PCR reads with MiXCR, one entry per CDR3 protein. The data hold a few hundred thousand distinct CDR3 sequences, with roughly 15% observed a single time. The specimen sequenced was blood. The receptors were sampled from a woman in her thirties with Graves' ophthalmopathy. Both conserved end residues are part of each CDR3. D genes are given only for firm matches. The size field is filled for only some rows; it gives once, few, many or a size class.

CDR3nt	CDR3aa	d_gene	len	v_gene	j_gene	abundance
TGTGCCAGCAGTCCACGAGACCCGGCCCAGTACTTC	CASSPRDPAQYF	.	12	TRBV28	TRBJ2-5	many
TGTGCCAGCAGCTTTTCTTTTTTATACGAGCAGTACTTC	CASSFSFLYEQYF	.	13	TRBV7-2	TRBJ2-7	few
TGTGCCAGCAGTCCCCTTGTGGGTAGCGCTGGCGAGCAGTACTTC	CASSPLVGSAGEQYF	.	15	TRBV28	TRBJ2-7	.
TGTGCCAGCAGCTACGACCTCAAGGCCGGGGAGCTGTTTTTT	CASSYDLKAGELFF	.	14	TRBV7-9	TRBJ2-2	many
TGCAGTGTGCTAGCCGGCGAGACCCAGTACTTC	CSVLAGETQYF	.	11	TRBV20-1	TRBJ2-5	many
TGCGCCAGCAGCCGAGAAGGACGGAGTAGCAATCAGCCCCAGCATTTT	CASSREGRSSNQPQHF	.	16	TRBV5-1	TRBJ1-5	many
TGCAGCGTTGATCAGAACACAGATACGCAGTATTTT	CSVDQNTDTQYF	.	12	TRBV29-1	TRBJ2-3	few
TGCAGTGCTAGCATCGGGACTAGTCATTCAGATACGCAGTATTTT	CSASIGTSHSDTQYF	TRBD2	15	TRBV20-1	TRBJ2-3	.
TGTGCCAGCAGTGCCCGGAGGAATCCTCCTTTAGATACGCAGTATTTT	CASSARRNPPLDTQYF	.	16	TRBV25-1	TRBJ2-3	.
TGTGCCAGCGCCTGGGACACTGAAGCTTTCTTT	CASAWDTEAFF	.	11	TRBV12-3/TRBV12-4	TRBJ1-1	many
TGTGCCAGTAGTATAGAGTTCCTAGCGGGAGGGATCGATGAGACCCAGTACTTC	CASSIEFLAGGIDETQYF	TRBD2	18	TRBV19	TRBJ2-5	.
TGCGCCAGCAGCTTACCTACAGGGGCCTCCGAGCAGTACTTC	CASSLPTGASEQYF	TRBD1	14	TRBV5-1	TRBJ2-7	many
TGTGCCAGCAGTTATCGCCCGATTTCCCGGATTGCGGGAGGCACCTACAATGAGCAGTTCTTC	CASSYRPISRIAGGTYNEQFF	TRBD2	21	TRBV6-1	TRBJ2-1	.
TGTGCCACCCTTCCGGACAGGGGTGAAGTTTATGAGACCCAGTACTTC	CATLPDRGEVYETQYF	TRBD1	16	TRBV15	TRBJ2-5	few
TGTGCCAGCAGCTTTTCCATCGCCACTGAAGCTTTCTTT	CASSFSIATEAFF	.	13	TRBV11-1	TRBJ1-1	many
TGTGCCAGCTCACCGGCCGGGACAGGGTTCTTCGGGGAGCAGTTCTTC	CASSPAGTGFFGEQFF	TRBD1	16	TRBV18	TRBJ2-1	few
TGCGCCAGCAGCCAAGAACGGACAGGGCGAGGCGAGCAGTACTTC	CASSQERTGRGEQYF	TRBD1	15	TRBV4-3	TRBJ2-7	.
TGTGCCAGCTCACCGGAGGGGGATACGCAGTGTTTT	CASSPEGDTQCF	.	12	TRBV18	TRBJ2-3	.